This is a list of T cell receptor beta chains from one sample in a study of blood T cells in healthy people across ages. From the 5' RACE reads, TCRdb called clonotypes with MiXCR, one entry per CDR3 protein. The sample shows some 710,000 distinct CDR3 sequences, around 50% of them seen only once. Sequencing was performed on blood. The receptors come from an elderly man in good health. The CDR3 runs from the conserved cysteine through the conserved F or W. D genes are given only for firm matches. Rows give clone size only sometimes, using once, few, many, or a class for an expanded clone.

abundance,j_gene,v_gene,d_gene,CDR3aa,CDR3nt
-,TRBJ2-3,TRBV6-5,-,CASSYSSSTDTQYF,TGTGCCAGCAGTTACTCGTCTAGCACAGATACGCAGTATTTT
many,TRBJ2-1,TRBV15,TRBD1,CATNPQQGVDEQFF,TGTGCCACCAACCCCCAACAGGGGGTAGATGAGCAGTTCTTC
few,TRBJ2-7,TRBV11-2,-,CASSLVLAYEQYF,TGTGCCAGCAGCTTAGTACTCGCCTACGAGCAGTACTTC
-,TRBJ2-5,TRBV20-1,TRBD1,CSARDPDRGPQETQYF,TGCAGTGCTAGAGATCCGGACAGGGGGCCCCAAGAGACCCAGTACTTC
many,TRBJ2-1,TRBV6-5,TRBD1,CASRRTGRNNEQFF,TGTGCCAGCAGAAGGACAGGTCGCAACAATGAGCAGTTCTTC
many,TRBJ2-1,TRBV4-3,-,CASSQGIYNEQFF,TGCGCCAGCAGCCAAGGGATATACAATGAGCAGTTCTTC
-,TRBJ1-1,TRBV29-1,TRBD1,CSARGQGGKNTEAFF,TGCAGCGCTCGGGGACAGGGGGGTAAGAACACTGAAGCTTTCTTT
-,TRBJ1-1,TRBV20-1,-,CSARERLLNTEAFF,TGCAGTGCTAGAGAACGGCTGCTGAACACTGAAGCTTTCTTT
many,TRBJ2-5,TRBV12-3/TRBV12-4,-,CASSFKSGWETQYF,TGTGCCAGCAGTTTTAAGTCAGGATGGGAGACCCAGTACTTC
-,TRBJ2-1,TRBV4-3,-,CASSQDKGENEQFF,TGCGCCAGCAGCCAAGATAAGGGGGAGAATGAGCAGTTCTTC
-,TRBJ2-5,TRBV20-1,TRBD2,CSAVPGLAKQETQYF,TGCAGTGCAGTGCCGGGACTAGCGAAACAAGAGACCCAGTACTTC
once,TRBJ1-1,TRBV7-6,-,CASSLADSGNTEAFF,TGTGCCAGCAGCTTAGCAGACTCCGGGAACACTGAAGCTTTCTTT
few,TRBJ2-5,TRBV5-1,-,CASYRDIQQTQYF,TGCGCCAGCTACCGGGACATACAGCAGACCCAGTACTTC
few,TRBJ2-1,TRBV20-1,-,CSARDMPGPSHDEQFF,TGCAGTGCTAGAGACATGCCGGGGCCCTCACATGATGAGCAGTTCTTC
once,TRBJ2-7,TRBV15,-,CATSRAPGSDEQYF,TGTGCCACCAGCAGAGCCCCAGGGTCGGACGAGCAGTACTTC
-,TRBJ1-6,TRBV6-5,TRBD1,CASSPRQGNNSPLHF,TGTGCCAGCAGTCCCCGACAGGGGAACAATTCACCCCTCCACTTT
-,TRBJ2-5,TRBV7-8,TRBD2,CASSWRSGGEETQYF,TGTGCCAGCAGCTGGCGGTCGGGAGGCGAAGAGACCCAGTACTTC
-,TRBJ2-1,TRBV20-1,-,CSAPPGGGVSLPGFF,TGCAGTGCTCCCCCAGGGGGGGGAGTCTCCCTCCCCGGGTTCTTC
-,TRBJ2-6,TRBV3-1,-,CASSTQISGANVLTF,TGTGCCAGCAGCACACAAATTTCTGGGGCCAACGTCCTGACTTTC
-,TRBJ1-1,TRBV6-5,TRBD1,CASSYPRQGTETEAFF,TGTGCCAGCAGTTACCCCAGACAGGGGACGGAAACTGAAGCTTTCTTT
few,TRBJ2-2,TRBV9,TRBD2,CASSPQNLGTSAGELFF,TGTGCCAGCAGCCCTCAGAATTTAGGGACTAGCGCCGGGGAGCTGTTTTTT
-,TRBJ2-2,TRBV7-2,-,CASQKGTGTNTGELFF,TGTGCCAGCCAGAAAGGCACCGGGACGAACACCGGGGAGCTGTTTTTT
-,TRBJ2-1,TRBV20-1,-,CSARALQHRNNEQFF,TGCAGTGCTAGAGCACTCCAACACCGGAACAATGAGCAGTTCTTC
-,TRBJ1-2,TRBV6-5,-,CASSPARGARISGYTF,TGTGCCAGCAGTCCGGCTCGAGGGGCAAGAATAAGCGGCTACACCTTC
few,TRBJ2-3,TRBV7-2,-,CASSLGGTGTDTQYF,TGTGCCAGCAGCTTAGGCGGGACTGGCACAGATACGCAGTATTTT
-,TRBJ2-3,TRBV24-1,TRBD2,CATSDPLAGVTDTQYF,TGTGCCACCAGTGACCCACTAGCGGGAGTAACAGATACGCAGTATTTT
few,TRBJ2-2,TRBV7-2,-,CASSPSRLELFF,TGTGCCAGCAGCCCCTCCAGGCTGGAGCTGTTTTTT
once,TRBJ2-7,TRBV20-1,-,CSASRTDYEQYF,TGCAGTGCTAGTAGGACAGATTACGAGCAGTACTTC
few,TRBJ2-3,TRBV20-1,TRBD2,CSARSSGSSTDTQYF,TGCAGTGCTAGATCGAGCGGGAGTTCGACAGATACGCAGTATTTT
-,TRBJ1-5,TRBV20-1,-,CSIVGARNQPQHF,TGCAGTATCGTTGGGGCGCGCAATCAGCCCCAGCATTTT
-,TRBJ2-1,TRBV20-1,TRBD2,CSAPSGTSGYNEQFF,TGCAGTGCTCCAAGCGGGACTAGCGGCTACAATGAGCAGTTCTTC
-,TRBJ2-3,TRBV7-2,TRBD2,CASSPQGLAGVLGQYF,TGTGCCAGCAGCCCCCAGGGACTAGCGGGGGTCCTTGGGCAGTATTTT
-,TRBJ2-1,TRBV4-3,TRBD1,CASSLGGQGLYNEQFF,TGCGCCAGCAGCCTCGGTGGACAGGGGTTATACAATGAGCAGTTCTTC
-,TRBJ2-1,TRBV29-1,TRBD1,CSVVTGTGRYNEQFF,TGCAGCGTCGTTACCGGGACAGGGCGCTACAATGAGCAGTTCTTC
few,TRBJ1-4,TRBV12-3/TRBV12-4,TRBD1,CASSLRQGSNEKLFF,TGTGCCAGCAGTCTCCGACAGGGGAGTAATGAAAAACTGTTTTTT
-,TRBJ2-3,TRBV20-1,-,CSAAHRTSSTDTQYF,TGCAGTGCTGCCCACCGGACCAGTAGCACAGATACGCAGTATTTT
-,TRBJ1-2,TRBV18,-,CASSSDRSTYGYTF,TGTGCCAGCTCGTCAGACAGGAGCACCTATGGCTACACCTTC
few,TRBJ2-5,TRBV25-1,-,CASSGGRQSLGWETQYF,TGTGCCAGCAGTGGGGGACGGCAGTCATTGGGTTGGGAGACCCAGTACTTC
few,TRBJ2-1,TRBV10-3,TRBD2,CAITKAGGTNNEQFF,TGTGCCATCACAAAAGCGGGAGGAACCAACAATGAGCAGTTCTTC
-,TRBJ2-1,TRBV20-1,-,CSARQVNEQFF,TGCAGTGCTAGACAGGTCAATGAGCAGTTCTTC
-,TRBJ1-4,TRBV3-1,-,CASSPRDLRRNEKLFF,TGTGCCAGCAGTCCCCGGGACCTCCGCCGGAATGAAAAACTGTTTTTT
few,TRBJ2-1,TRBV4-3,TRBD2,CASSQEHRGGGRYNEQFF,TGCGCCAGCAGCCAAGAACACCGGGGGGGAGGAAGGTACAATGAGCAGTTCTTC
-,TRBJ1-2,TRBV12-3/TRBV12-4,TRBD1,CASMGDRVTGYTF,TGTGCCAGCATGGGGGACAGAGTCACTGGCTACACCTTC
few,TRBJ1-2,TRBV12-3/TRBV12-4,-,CASRPYGGGYTF,TGTGCCAGCAGGCCATATGGGGGAGGCTACACCTTC